The rows below give T cell receptor beta chains drawn from one sample of a study of radiation and T cells in renal cell carcinoma. Sequenced by immunoSEQ multiplex PCR; TCRdb stores in-frame clones only, minus some. Of some 70,000 clones detected, 82% appear once; the ten largest clones hold 5.8%. The sequencing here drew on blood, taken from a patient whose treatment included radiotherapy and nephrectomy. Receptors originate from a man aged 55 to 69 with renal cell carcinoma. Each CDR3 is given with its conserved first and last residue. The D gene is left open where the match is weak. Size values are once, few and many counts, or a class for expanded clones, and some rows have none.

DNA | CDR3 | V | length | D | J | size
TGTGCCAGCAGTCTTTTAGGCCCGGGACTGACTTCCTACGAGCAGTACTTC | CASSLLGPGLTSYEQYF | TRBV28 | 17 | . | TRBJ2-7 | once
TGTGCCAGCAGCCTTGTAGCGGGATGGGGGGGGACAGATACGCAGTATTTT | CASSLVAGWGGTDTQYF | TRBV7-2 | 17 | TRBD2 | TRBJ2-3 | .
TGTGCCTGGACCAGGACAGGGGAAGAGACCCAGTACTTC | CAWTRTGEETQYF | TRBV30 | 13 | TRBD1 | TRBJ2-5 | .
TGTGCCAGCAGTGAATCCGTCGGCGGCGGAGAAGAGACCCAGTACTTC | CASSESVGGGEETQYF | TRBV2 | 16 | . | TRBJ2-5 | .
TGTGCCAGTAGTAACTTAGGACTAAGCGGGACGAACACAGATACGCAGTATTTT | CASSNLGLSGTNTDTQYF | TRBV19 | 18 | TRBD2 | TRBJ2-3 | few
TGTGCCAGCAGTTTATCCCGCCTGGACAGTAGCTATGGCTACACCTTC | CASSLSRLDSSYGYTF | TRBV28 | 16 | . | TRBJ1-2 | few
TGTGCCAGCAGCTCGGCAGGGGGCGGCGTCACCGGGGAGCTGTTTTTT | CASSSAGGGVTGELFF | TRBV7-8 | 16 | TRBD1 | TRBJ2-2 | few
TGCGCCAGCAGCTTGTGGGGCCCAAGGGGTCAAGAGACCCAGTACTTC | CASSLWGPRGQETQYF | TRBV5-1 | 16 | . | TRBJ2-5 | .
TGCGCCAGCAGCTTGGGCAGCTCTGGGGCCAACGTCCTGACTTTC | CASSLGSSGANVLTF | TRBV5-1 | 15 | . | TRBJ2-6 | .
TGTGCCAGCAGCTCGGCGACAGCCCGAGGGGGTGAGCAGTTCTTC | CASSSATARGGEQFF | TRBV11-3 | 15 | . | TRBJ2-1 | .
TGTGCCAGCAGTGGGACAGGGTATAGCAATCAGCCCCAGCATTTT | CASSGTGYSNQPQHF | TRBV6-1 | 15 | TRBD1 | TRBJ1-5 | .
TGTGCCAGCAGTCCCGTCGGACACGGTGAGCAGTTCTTC | CASSPVGHGEQFF | TRBV2 | 13 | . | TRBJ2-1 | .
TGTGCCAGCAGCTTAGCGGGAGATCTTGGAAACATTCAGTACTTC | CASSLAGDLGNIQYF | TRBV7-6 | 15 | . | TRBJ2-4 | .
TGTGCCACTACTCCCACCGGGACAGGGAACACTGAAGCTTTCTTT | CATTPTGTGNTEAFF | TRBV19 | 15 | TRBD1 | TRBJ1-1 | .
TGTGCCAGCAGTTTTATGGAGGTTAGCACAGATACGCAGTATTTT | CASSFMEVSTDTQYF | TRBV28 | 15 | . | TRBJ2-3 | .
TGTGCCAGCAGCTTGACTAGCGGGTCCGGGGAGCTGTTTTTT | CASSLTSGSGELFF | TRBV7-2 | 14 | TRBD2 | TRBJ2-2 | once
TGTGCCACCAGCGCCGACGCCGCCGTGGATACGCAGTATTTT | CATSADAAVDTQYF | TRBV15 | 14 | . | TRBJ2-3 | .
TGCGCCAGCAGCTTGGGACAGGGGATGAACACTGAAGCTTTCTTT | CASSLGQGMNTEAFF | TRBV5-1 | 15 | TRBD1 | TRBJ1-1 | .
TGTGCCAGCAGCCAAGAAGAGACCCAGTACTTC | CASSQEETQYF | TRBV11-2 | 11 | . | TRBJ2-5 | .
TGTGCCAGCAGTTTCGGCCCCGGGCCAAACTATGGCTACACCTTC | CASSFGPGPNYGYTF | TRBV28 | 15 | . | TRBJ1-2 | .
TGTGCCAGCAGGTCGGGACAACCCCCCGCGGCTTTCTTT | CASRSGQPPAAFF | TRBV28 | 13 | . | TRBJ1-1 | .
TGTGCCATCAGTGAGCGCGGGAGTCCCACCGGGGAGCTGTTTTTT | CAISERGSPTGELFF | TRBV10-3 | 15 | TRBD2 | TRBJ2-2 | .
TGTGCCAGCAGTGTCCTCACAGGGGGCGCCATCTATGGCTACACCTTC | CASSVLTGGAIYGYTF | TRBV6-4 | 16 | TRBD1 | TRBJ1-2 | .
TGTGCCAGCTCACCTGACAGCACCTACGAGCAGTACTTC | CASSPDSTYEQYF | TRBV18 | 13 | . | TRBJ2-7 | .
TGCGCCAGCAGCCAGCCCCCGGGGATAGCGGACCAAGAGACCCAGTACTTC | CASSQPPGIADQETQYF | TRBV4-1 | 17 | . | TRBJ2-5 | .
TGTGCCAGCAGCCTTGAGACAGGGTACACCACCGGGGAGCTGTTTTTT | CASSLETGYTTGELFF | TRBV7-9 | 16 | TRBD1 | TRBJ2-2 | .
TGTGCCAGCAGCTTGGCCGGATGGGACACAGATACGCAGTATTTT | CASSLAGWDTDTQYF | TRBV5-6 | 15 | . | TRBJ2-3 | .
TGTGCCAGCAGCGGGGTTCTCTCTGGAAACACCATATATTTT | CASSGVLSGNTIYF | TRBV9 | 14 | . | TRBJ1-3 | .
TGTGCCAGTCCTCCGGAGAGGGGGAGTAGTTTCTACGAGCAGTACTTC | CASPPERGSSFYEQYF | TRBV28 | 16 | . | TRBJ2-7 | .
TGTGCCAGCAGCGTAGGGGCTAGTACTAGCACAGATACGCAGTATTTT | CASSVGASTSTDTQYF | TRBV9 | 16 | . | TRBJ2-3 | .
TGTGCCAGCAGCTTAGGGGCGTACAATCAGCCCCAGCATTTT | CASSLGAYNQPQHF | TRBV7-9 | 14 | . | TRBJ1-5 | .
TGTGCCAGTAGTATCCGACAGGACTCTGGGGCCAACGTCCTGACTTTC | CASSIRQDSGANVLTF | TRBV19 | 16 | . | TRBJ2-6 | .
TGCGCCATCCCGGCTCACTACACAGCCGGCACTGAAGCTTTCTTT | CAIPAHYTAGTEAFF | TRBV23-1 | 15 | . | TRBJ1-1 | .
TGTGCCAGCAGTTCAATAGGACAGGGAAGTAACTATGGCTACACCTTC | CASSSIGQGSNYGYTF | TRBV27 | 16 | TRBD1 | TRBJ1-2 | .
TGTGCCAGCAGCTTATCTAGCGGGAGGAGAGATACGCAGTATTTT | CASSLSSGRRDTQYF | TRBV7-6 | 15 | TRBD2 | TRBJ2-3 | once
TGCGCCAGCAGCTACTCCTACGGGCAGTACTTC | CASSYSYGQYF | TRBV5-1 | 11 | . | TRBJ2-7 | .
TGTGCCAGCAGCCCTCGGGGGGGCGGGAGATTGGTTAATGAGCAGTTCTTC | CASSPRGGGRLVNEQFF | TRBV9 | 17 | TRBD2 | TRBJ2-1 | .
TGTGCCAGCAGTGAAGAGGGGCCCGATGCCATGAACACTGAAGCTTTCTTT | CASSEEGPDAMNTEAFF | TRBV6-1 | 17 | . | TRBJ1-1 | .
TGTGCCAGCAGTTTCAGCCCCACGATCGGCGTTAGTCGGTACAATGAGCAGTTCTTC | CASSFSPTIGVSRYNEQFF | TRBV27 | 19 | . | TRBJ2-1 | .
TGTGCCAGTGGGACCTCCCAGGAGGGTACGCAGTATTTT | CASGTSQEGTQYF | TRBV19 | 13 | . | TRBJ2-3 | .
TGCGCCAGCAGCTTGGACTCGACAGGGGTGAACACTGAAGCTTTCTTT | CASSLDSTGVNTEAFF | TRBV5-1 | 16 | TRBD1 | TRBJ1-1 | few
TGTGCCAGCAGCTTAATCCGAAGGGTTAACTTTGGAAACACCATATATTTT | CASSLIRRVNFGNTIYF | TRBV11-2 | 17 | . | TRBJ1-3 | once
TGTGCCAGTAGTATAGCGGACCTCCGAGGGCAGACTAGCGGGGGCTCCCATGAGCAGTTCTTC | CASSIADLRGQTSGGSHEQFF | TRBV19 | 21 | TRBD2 | TRBJ2-1 | .
TGCGCCAGCAGCCAAGATGGGGGCAGCTTGAACACTGAAGCTTTCTTT | CASSQDGGSLNTEAFF | TRBV4-1 | 16 | . | TRBJ1-1 | .
TGTGCCAGCAGCAAATCGGGTACAGGGGGCACGGCCAAAAACATTCAGTACTTC | CASSKSGTGGTAKNIQYF | TRBV21-1 | 18 | . | TRBJ2-4 | .
TGTGCCAGCAGCCAGCGGGGGGGAGCTTACGAGCAGTACTTC | CASSQRGGAYEQYF | TRBV5-4 | 14 | TRBD2 | TRBJ2-7 | .